This TCR beta chain was recovered during a study of blood T cells in healthy people across ages. The CDR3 totals 14 residues. The V gene lost 6 bases and the J gene lost 1 base, with 12 bases spanning the gap. A remark on this clonotype: Its antigen remains unknown.

Every participating donor contributed around 9.5 milliliters of peripheral blood through a draw. Study-level results: The study lacked donor CMV status, which possibly confounded expanded clonotype changes. Versus aged donors, long-lived donors had higher diversity and more naive CD4+ cells.

Through a sample-barcoded 5' primer and a J-beta primer mix, a second PCR was run for roughly 7 to 11 cycles. TCRdb independently ran MiXCR on the 5' RACE reads; one entry per CDR3 protein. Among roughly 720,000 distinct CDR3 sequences listed, about 53% were seen once. The clonotype comes from an elderly man in good health. Sample: blood. The V call is TRBV12-3 or TRBV12-4, the J call TRBJ1-1; D gene unclear. The CDR3 nucleotides are TGTGCCAGCAGGCCACATACGGGGAACACTGAAGCTTTCTTT. Translation gives CASRPHTGNTEAFF.